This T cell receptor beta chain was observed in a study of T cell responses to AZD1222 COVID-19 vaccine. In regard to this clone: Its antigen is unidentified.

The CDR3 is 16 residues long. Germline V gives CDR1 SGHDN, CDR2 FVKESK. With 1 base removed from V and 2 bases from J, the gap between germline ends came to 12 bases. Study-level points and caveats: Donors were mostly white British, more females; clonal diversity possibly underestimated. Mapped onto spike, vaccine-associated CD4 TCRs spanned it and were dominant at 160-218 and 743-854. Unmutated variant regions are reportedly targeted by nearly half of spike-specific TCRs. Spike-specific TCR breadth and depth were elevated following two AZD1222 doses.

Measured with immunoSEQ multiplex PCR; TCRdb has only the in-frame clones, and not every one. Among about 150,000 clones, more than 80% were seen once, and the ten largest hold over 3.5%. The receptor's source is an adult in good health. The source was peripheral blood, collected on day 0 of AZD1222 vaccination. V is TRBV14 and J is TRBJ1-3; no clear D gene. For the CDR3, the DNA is TGTGCCAGCAGCCAAGCACGGGGTCTGGCTGGAAACACCATATATTTT. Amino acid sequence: CASSQARGLAGNTIYF. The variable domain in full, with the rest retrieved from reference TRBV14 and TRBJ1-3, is EAGVTQFPSHSVIEKGQTVTLRCDPISGHDNLYWYRRVMGKEIKFLLHFVKESKQDESGMPNNRFLAERTGGTYSTLKVQPAELEDSGVYFCASSQARGLAGNTIYFGEGSWLTVV.